One sample yielded the 2 T cell receptor beta chains listed below, sequenced in a study of T-cell memory formation after mild COVID-19. TCRdb independently ran MiXCR on the 5' RACE reads; one entry per CDR3 protein. The table records 250,000 to 300,000 distinct CDR3 sequences, around 16% of them present only once. The sample comprised PBMCs or a T cell subset sorted from them (not recorded which). Receptors originate from a man aged 18 to 29 who had mild COVID-19 (a few samples of this study predate the infection). Cell type and time point are not known.

The chain is built from TRBV11-2 and TRBJ2-2, with D unresolved. There are 13 residues in the CDR3. Deletions cut 5 bases from V and 4 bases from J, with 8 bases between. Germline V gene data show CDR1 as SGHAT and CDR2 as FQNNGV. The CDR3 region has the DNA TGTGCCAGCAGCCTCGACTTCACCGGGGAGCTGTTTTTT. Its translation: CASSLDFTGELFF.

The rearrangement uses TRBV7-9 and TRBJ2-5; D is unresolved. The CDR3 has 15 residues. Looked up from germline, CDR1 is SEHNR and CDR2 is FQNEAQ (reference sequence). The V and J ends lost 1 base and 5 bases respectively, with 14 bases between them. CDR3 amino acids: CASSLVLPGAETQYF. Written as DNA, the CDR3 is TGTGCCAGCAGCTTAGTGCTCCCAGGAGCGGAGACCCAGTACTTC.